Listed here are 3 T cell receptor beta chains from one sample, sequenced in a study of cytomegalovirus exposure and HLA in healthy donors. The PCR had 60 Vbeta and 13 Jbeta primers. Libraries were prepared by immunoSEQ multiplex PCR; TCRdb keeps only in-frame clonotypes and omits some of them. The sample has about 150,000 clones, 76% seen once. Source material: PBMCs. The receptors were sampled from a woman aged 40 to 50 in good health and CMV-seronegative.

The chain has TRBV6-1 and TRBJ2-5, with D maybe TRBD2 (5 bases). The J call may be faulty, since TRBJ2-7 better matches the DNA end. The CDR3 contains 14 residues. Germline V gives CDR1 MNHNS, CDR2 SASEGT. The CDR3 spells CASTSEVGSYEQYF. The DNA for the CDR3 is TGTGCCAGCACCTCGGAGGTTGGGTCCTACGAGCAGTACTTC.

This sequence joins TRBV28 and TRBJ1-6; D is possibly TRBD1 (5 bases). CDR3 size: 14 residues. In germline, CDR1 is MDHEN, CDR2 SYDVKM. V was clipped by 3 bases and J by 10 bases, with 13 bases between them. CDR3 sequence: CASSFGAGRSPLHF. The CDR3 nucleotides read TGTGCCAGCAGTTTTGGGGCAGGGCGATCACCCCTCCACTTT.

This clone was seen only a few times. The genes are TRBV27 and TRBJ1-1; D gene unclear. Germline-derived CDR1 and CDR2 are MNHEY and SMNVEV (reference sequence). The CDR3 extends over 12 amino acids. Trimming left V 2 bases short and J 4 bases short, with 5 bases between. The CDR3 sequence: CASSLTGTEAFF. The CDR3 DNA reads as TGTGCCAGCAGTTTAACCGGCACTGAAGCTTTCTTT.